The entry that follows covers one TCR beta chain sequence. Its antigen is undetermined. Germline loops: CDR1 SGHRS, CDR2 YFSETQ. CDR3 length: 14 amino acids. With the 5' RACE reads reprocessed, TCRdb shows one record per CDR3 protein and no DNA. Its table lists hundreds of thousands of distinct CDR3 sequences. This sample was included in a study of T cells expressing NK-cell markers. Findings of the study overall: Dominant NKG2C+ clonotypes made up roughly 1.0-7.5% of CD8+ T cells in several donors. There were four donors in whom these clonotypes also led the CD3+CD56-NKG2C+ fraction.

The sample consisted of blood T cells: a sorted CD56 or NKG2C T cell subset, CD4+ or CD8+ T cells, or bulk PBMC T cells (not recorded which). This sequence originates from a woman between 18 and 70 years old in good health. V and J are TRBV5-1 and TRBJ2-5. CDR3 sequence reads: CASSLVSLRETQYF.